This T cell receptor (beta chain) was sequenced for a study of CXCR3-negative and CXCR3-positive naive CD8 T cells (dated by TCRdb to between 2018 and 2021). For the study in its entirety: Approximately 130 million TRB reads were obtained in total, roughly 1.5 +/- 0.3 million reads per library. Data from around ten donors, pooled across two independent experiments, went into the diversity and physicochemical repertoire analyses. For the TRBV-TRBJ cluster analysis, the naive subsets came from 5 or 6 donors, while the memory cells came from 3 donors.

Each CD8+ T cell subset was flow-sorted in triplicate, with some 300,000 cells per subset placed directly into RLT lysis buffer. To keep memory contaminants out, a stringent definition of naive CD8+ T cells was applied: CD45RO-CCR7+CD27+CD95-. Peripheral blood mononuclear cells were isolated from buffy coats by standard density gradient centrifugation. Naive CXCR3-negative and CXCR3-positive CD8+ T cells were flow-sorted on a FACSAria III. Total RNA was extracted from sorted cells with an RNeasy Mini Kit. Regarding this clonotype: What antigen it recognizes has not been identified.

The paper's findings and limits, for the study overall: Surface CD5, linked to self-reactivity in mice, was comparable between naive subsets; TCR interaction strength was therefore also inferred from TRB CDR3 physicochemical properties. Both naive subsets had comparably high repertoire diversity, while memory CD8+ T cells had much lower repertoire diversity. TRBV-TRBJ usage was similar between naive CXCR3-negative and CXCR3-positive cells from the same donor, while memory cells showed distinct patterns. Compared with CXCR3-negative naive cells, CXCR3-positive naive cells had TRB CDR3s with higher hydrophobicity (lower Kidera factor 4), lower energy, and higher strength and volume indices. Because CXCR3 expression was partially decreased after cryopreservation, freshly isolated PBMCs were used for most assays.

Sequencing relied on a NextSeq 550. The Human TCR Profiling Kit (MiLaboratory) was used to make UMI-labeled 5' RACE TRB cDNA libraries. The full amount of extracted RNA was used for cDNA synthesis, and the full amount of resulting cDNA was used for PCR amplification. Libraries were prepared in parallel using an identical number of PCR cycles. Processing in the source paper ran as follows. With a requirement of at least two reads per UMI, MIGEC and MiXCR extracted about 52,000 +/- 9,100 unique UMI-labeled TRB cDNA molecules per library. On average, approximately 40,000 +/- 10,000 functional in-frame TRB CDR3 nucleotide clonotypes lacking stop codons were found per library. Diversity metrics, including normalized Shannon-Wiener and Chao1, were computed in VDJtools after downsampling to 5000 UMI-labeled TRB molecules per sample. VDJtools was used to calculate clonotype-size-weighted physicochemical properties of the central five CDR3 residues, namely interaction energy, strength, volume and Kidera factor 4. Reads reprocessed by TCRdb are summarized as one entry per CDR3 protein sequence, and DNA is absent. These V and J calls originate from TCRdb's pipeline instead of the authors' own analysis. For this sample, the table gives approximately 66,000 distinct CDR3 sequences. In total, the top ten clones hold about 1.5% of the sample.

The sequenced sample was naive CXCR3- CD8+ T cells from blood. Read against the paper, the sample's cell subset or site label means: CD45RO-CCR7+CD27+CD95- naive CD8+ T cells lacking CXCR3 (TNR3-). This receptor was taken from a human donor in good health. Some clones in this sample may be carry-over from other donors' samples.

CDR3 loop: CASTPGALYEQYF. The V and J segments used are TRBV2 and TRBJ2-7; the D gene TCRdb calls, TRBD2, cannot be checked with no DNA. CDR1 and CDR2 are read off the germline V gene as SNHLY and FYNNEI. From its cysteine to its phenylalanine, the CDR3 spans 13 amino acids. No DNA sequence is on record.